This TCR beta chain stems from a study of cytomegalovirus exposure and HLA in healthy donors. Findings and caveats of the study: The authors later linked a missense DCLRE1C variant to TCR beta V- and J-gene trimming. Researchers reportedly found TCR beta sequences accurately predicted most subjects' HLA-A and HLA-B alleles.

About this clone: The antigen remains undetermined.

The PCR employed 60 Vbeta primers together with 13 Jbeta primers. Measured with immunoSEQ multiplex PCR; TCRdb has only the in-frame clones, and not every one. Among a few hundred thousand clones, less than 85% were seen once, and the ten largest hold roughly 0.22%. Trimming removed 5 bases at V and 5 bases at J, with 13 bases between. CDR1 is MNHEY, CDR2 SVGAGI, per germline. The CDR3 totals 13 residues. This clonotype was sampled from a girl aged 2-15 years in good health and CMV-seronegative. Sequencing input: PBMCs. J is TRBJ2-7 and V is TRBV6-5, with D possibly matching TRBD1 (5 bases). CDR3 amino acids: CASSARESHEQYF. The CDR3 region has the DNA TGTGCCAGCAGTGCCAGGGAATCCCACGAGCAGTACTTC.